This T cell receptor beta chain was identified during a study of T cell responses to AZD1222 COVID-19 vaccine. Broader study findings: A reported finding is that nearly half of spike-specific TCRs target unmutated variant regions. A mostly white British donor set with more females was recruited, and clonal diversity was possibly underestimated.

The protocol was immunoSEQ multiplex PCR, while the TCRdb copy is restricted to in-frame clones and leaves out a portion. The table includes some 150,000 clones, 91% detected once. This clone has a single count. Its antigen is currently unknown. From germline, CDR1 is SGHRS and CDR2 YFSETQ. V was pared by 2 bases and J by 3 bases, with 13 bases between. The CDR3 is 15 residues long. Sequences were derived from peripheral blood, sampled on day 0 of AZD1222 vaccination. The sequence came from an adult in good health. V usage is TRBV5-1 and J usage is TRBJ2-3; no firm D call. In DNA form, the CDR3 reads TGCGCCAGCAGCTTAGAGTTAGTAAGGACAGATACGCAGTATTTT. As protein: CASSLELVRTDTQYF. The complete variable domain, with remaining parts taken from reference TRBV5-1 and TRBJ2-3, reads KAGVTQTPRYLIKTRGQQVTLSCSPISGHRSVSWYQQTPGQGLQFLFEYFSETQRNKGNFPGRFSGRQFSNSRSEMNVSTLELGDSALYLCASSLELVRTDTQYFGPGTRLTVL.